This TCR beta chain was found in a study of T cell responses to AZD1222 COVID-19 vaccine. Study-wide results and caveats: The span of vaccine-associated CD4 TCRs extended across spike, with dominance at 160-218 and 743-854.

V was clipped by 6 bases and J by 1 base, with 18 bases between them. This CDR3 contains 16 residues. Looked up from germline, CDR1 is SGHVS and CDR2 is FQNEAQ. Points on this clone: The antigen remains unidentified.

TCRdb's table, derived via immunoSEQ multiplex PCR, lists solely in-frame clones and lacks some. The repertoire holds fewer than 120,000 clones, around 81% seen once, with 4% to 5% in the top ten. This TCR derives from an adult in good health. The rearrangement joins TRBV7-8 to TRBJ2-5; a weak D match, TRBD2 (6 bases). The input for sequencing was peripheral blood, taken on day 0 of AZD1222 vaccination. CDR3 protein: CASSQAGNRGQETQYF. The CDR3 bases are TGTGCCAGCAGTCAGGCGGGGAATCGGGGCCAAGAGACCCAGTACTTC. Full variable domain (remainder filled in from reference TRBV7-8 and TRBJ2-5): GAGVSQSPRYKVAKRGQDVALRCDPISGHVSLFWYQQALGQGPEFLTYFQNEAQLDKSGLPSDRFFAERPEGSVSTLKIQRTQQEDSAVYLCASSQAGNRGQETQYFGPGTRLLVL.